Each of the 22 T cell receptor beta chains below was sequenced from the same sample in a study of blood T cell repertoires in COVID-19. The protocol was immunoSEQ multiplex PCR, while the TCRdb copy is restricted to in-frame clones and leaves out a portion. This sample has some 120,000 clones, with just under 80% found just once. The sample consisted of peripheral blood. Receptors were obtained from a human donor in a cohort sampled during active COVID-19.

The V call is TRBV30, the J call TRBJ2-3; 7 nucleotides match TRBD2. The CDR3 spans 15 residues. Trimming at V came to 2 bases and at J to 2 bases, leaving 7 bases not matched to a gene. Germline V gene sequence: CDR1 GTSNPN, CDR2 SVGIG (reference sequence). The CDR3 nucleotides read TGTGCCTGGAGTAGCCTGGCGGGGGTCACAGATACGCAGTATTTT. This codes for CAWSSLAGVTDTQYF.

The CDR3 region is CATSSQGRYEQYF. The DNA of the CDR3 is TGTGCCACCAGCAGCCAGGGCAGGTACGAGCAGTACTTC. The chain carries TRBV15 and TRBJ2-7, with D perhaps matching TRBD1 (5 bases). The CDR3 consists of 13 residues. The V end lost 3 bases, the J end lost 4 bases, and 10 bases lay between the germline ends. In germline, CDR1 is LNHNV, CDR2 YYDKDF (reference sequence).

The V gene is TRBV7-2, the J gene TRBJ2-7, with D hard to call. The CDR3 totals 13 residues. V lost 5 bases, J lost 3 bases, and 11 bases lay in between. The germline CDR1 and CDR2 sequences are SGHTA and FQGNSA. CDR3 protein: CASSQIRGYEQYF. Written as DNA, the CDR3 is TGTGCCAGCAGCCAAATCCGCGGCTACGAGCAGTACTTC. Combining the CDR3 with reference TRBV7-2 and TRBJ2-7 gives the whole variable domain GAGVSQSPSNKVTEKGKDVELRCDPISGHTALYWYRQSLGQGLEFLIYFQGNSAPDKSGLPSDRFSAERTGGSVSTLTIQRTQQEDSAVYLCASSQIRGYEQYFGPGTRLTVT.

The V and J genes are TRBV6-6 and TRBJ2-1; D possibly corresponds to TRBD1 (6 bases). Trimming removed 6 bases from V and 1 base from J, with 10 bases in between. Germline V gives CDR1 MNHNY, CDR2 SVGAGI (reference sequence). CDR3 size: 14 residues. The CDR3 DNA sequence: TGTGCCAGCAGGCACAGGGAGTCCTACAATGAGCAGTTCTTC. As protein: CASRHRESYNEQFF.

This chain links TRBV7-2 with TRBJ2-3; TRBD2 agrees at 8 bases. CDR1 and CDR2 (germline): SGHTA, FQGNSA. This CDR3 comprises 19 residues. Trimming at V came to 1 base and at J to 6 bases, leaving 18 bases not matched to a gene. CDR3: CASSLVGAGVAVRGDTQYF. The DNA of the CDR3 is TGTGCCAGCAGCTTAGTGGGAGCGGGAGTAGCGGTCCGGGGGGATACGCAGTATTTT.

This rearrangement joins TRBV5-1 to TRBJ2-1; 9 bases line up with TRBD2. Germline V gene lookup returns CDR1 SGHRS and CDR2 YFSETQ. V was clipped by 7 bases and J by 7 bases; unmatched bases: 12. The CDR3 runs 15 residues. CDR3 amino acids: CASAQREDRGNEQFF. DNA for the CDR3: TGCGCCAGCGCCCAGCGGGAGGATCGCGGTAATGAGCAGTTCTTC.

The chain links TRBV28 to TRBJ1-2, with 7 bases aligning to TRBD1. The V gene's germline CDR1 is MDHEN and CDR2 SYDVKM. The CDR3 is 13 residues long. V dropped 3 bases and J dropped 4; count of bases not matched to a gene: 2. The CDR3 DNA reads TGTGCCAGCAGTTTGCCAGGGGGCTATGGCTACACCTTC. It yields the protein CASSLPGGYGYTF.

This clone was recorded a few times. This rearrangement joins TRBV3-1 (or the pseudogene TRBV3-2) to TRBJ1-1, with TRBD1 as a possible D gene (6 bases). Germline loops: CDR1 LGHDT, CDR2 YNNKEL (reference sequence). This CDR3 has 13 residues. The ends were cut back, 4 bases at V and 12 bases at J, with 18 bases in the middle. The CDR3 DNA reads TGTGCCAGCAGCCGAGAGACAGGTCCGTTAACTTTCTTT. This gives the protein CASSRETGPLTFF.

The chain couples TRBV4-1 to TRBJ1-2; 10 bases align to TRBD1. Germline trimming cut 1 base from V and 5 bases from J; bases unmatched to any gene: 7. There are 16 residues in the CDR3. Germline V gene data show CDR1 as MGHRA and CDR2 as YSYEKL. CDR3 coding DNA: TGCGCCAGCAGCCAAGCCGGGACAGGGGTTGGGTATGGCTACACCTTC. As protein: CASSQAGTGVGYGYTF.

This clone is medium-sized (0.01 to 0.1%) in the sample. This chain links TRBV6-6 with TRBJ2-7; 7 nucleotides match TRBD1. The CDR3 contains 13 residues. Per germline, CDR1 MNHNY and CDR2 SVGAGI (reference sequence). J was trimmed by 5 bases and V by 5 bases; bases with no gene match: 6. The CDR3 DNA reads as TGTGCCAGCAGTCTGGACAGGTGGCACGAGCAGTACTTC. Amino acid sequence: CASSLDRWHEQYF.

The rearrangement links TRBV12-3 or TRBV12-4 to TRBJ2-7; no clear D. Between the trimmed V and J ends, which lost 1 base and 5 bases, there was a span of 6 bases. The CDR3 has 12 amino acids. The CDR3 loop is CASSLEAHEQYF. In DNA, the CDR3 is TGTGCCAGCAGTTTAGAAGCGCACGAGCAGTACTTC.

The chain uses TRBV5-1 and TRBJ2-1, with 8 bases identical to TRBD2. The junction had 2 bases not matched to a gene; V was cut back by 4 bases and J by 2 bases. Germline CDR1 reads SGHRS; CDR2 reads YFSETQ. The length of the CDR3 is 14 residues. The CDR3 protein is CASSGGGTYNEQFF. DNA for the CDR3: TGCGCCAGCAGCGGCGGGGGGACCTACAATGAGCAGTTCTTC.

The chain carries TRBV11-2 and TRBJ1-4, with 8 bases lining up with TRBD1. Trimming at V came to 1 base and at J to 8 bases, leaving 6 bases not matched to a gene. Germline lookup yields CDR1 SGHAT and CDR2 FQNNGV. The CDR3 is made up of 15 amino acids. The CDR3 loop is CASSLVRGLEEKLFF. CDR3 sequence (DNA): TGTGCCAGCAGCTTAGTCAGGGGGCTCGAGGAAAAACTGTTTTTT.

J is TRBJ1-5 and V is TRBV27; 7 nucleotides agree with TRBD1. Germline V CDR1 and CDR2: MNHEY, SMNVEV (reference sequence). The junction had 1 base not matched to a gene; V was cut back by 2 bases and J by 3 bases. The CDR3 runs to 14 residues. The CDR3 sequence: CASSLTGVNQPQHF. CDR3 DNA sequence: TGTGCCAGCAGTTTAACAGGGGTCAATCAGCCCCAGCATTTT.

The V and J genes are TRBV5-4 and TRBJ2-2; 8 nucleotides match TRBD1. The J segment lost 3 bases and the V segment lost 4 bases, leaving 8 bases of the junction unmatched. Germline values: CDR1 SGHNT, CDR2 YYREEE (reference sequence). The CDR3 covers 16 residues. The CDR3 DNA sequence: TGTGCCAGCAGCAGCCGGGACAGGCTATACACCGGGGAGCTGTTTTTT. This encodes CASSSRDRLYTGELFF.

The chain links TRBV19 to TRBJ1-3; D is unresolved. V was shortened by 6 bases and J by 0 bases, with 12 bases between the two germline ends. CDR3 length: 15 residues. CDR1 is LNHDA, CDR2 SQIVND, per germline (reference sequence). The CDR3 sequence is CASSPDRSSGNTIYF. For the CDR3, the DNA is TGTGCCAGTAGCCCTGACCGGAGCTCTGGAAACACCATATATTTT.

V usage is TRBV29-1 and J usage is TRBJ2-2, with D possibly TRBD2 on 5 matching bases. This CDR3 contains 13 residues. Between the trimmed V and J ends, which lost 6 bases and 6 bases, there was a span of 14 bases. Germline loops: CDR1 SQVTM, CDR2 ANQGSEA. The CDR3 spells CSVGRSSSGELFF. CDR3 DNA: TGCAGCGTGGGAAGATCTAGCTCCGGGGAGCTGTTTTTT.

This clone has just a few counts. The CDR3 is CASSQGQGAYEQYF. The CDR3 DNA reads as TGCGCCAGCAGCCAAGGACAGGGGGCCTACGAGCAGTACTTC. The rearrangement uses TRBV4-3 and TRBJ2-7; 9 nucleotides align to TRBD1. The CDR3 covers 14 residues. Germline CDR1 LGHNA, CDR2 YSLEER. With V trimmed by 1 base and J by 2 bases, 0 bases remained unmatched.

This clone was observed a few times. The chain links TRBV12-3 or TRBV12-4 to TRBJ1-1; D remains ambiguous. The CDR3 is 13 amino acids. V was shortened by 1 base and J by 9 bases, with 12 bases between the two germline ends. The CDR3 region is CASSLDRGEKAFF. CDR3 coding DNA: TGTGCCAGCAGTTTAGATCGGGGAGAAAAAGCTTTCTTT.

The chain links TRBV3-1 (or the pseudogene TRBV3-2) to TRBJ2-1; 10 positions agree with TRBD1. This CDR3 spans 16 amino acids. The V gene end was trimmed by 4 bases and the J gene end by 6 bases; junction bases not matched to a gene: 9. The germline V gene has CDR1 LGHDT and CDR2 YNNKEL (reference sequence). CDR3 sequence (DNA): TGTGCCAGCAGCCGAGCCGGGACAGGGGACGTCAATGAGCAGTTCTTC. As protein: CASSRAGTGDVNEQFF.

V usage is TRBV3-1 (or the pseudogene TRBV3-2) and J usage is TRBJ2-1; 16 bases are a match to TRBD2. The CDR3 consists of 18 residues. Germline V gene sequence: CDR1 LGHDT, CDR2 YNNKEL (reference sequence). Trimming removed 1 base from V and 4 bases from J; junction bases left unmatched: 4. The CDR3 sequence: CASSQVGTSGRVYNEQFF. CDR3 DNA sequence: TGTGCCAGCAGCCAAGTAGGGACTAGCGGGAGGGTTTACAATGAGCAGTTCTTC.

The V and J genes are TRBV6-5 and TRBJ2-3; 7 bases are shared with TRBD1. The ends lost 7 bases at V and 6 bases at J; junction bases unmatched: 7. Germline V gene data show CDR1 as MNHEY and CDR2 as SVGAGI. The CDR3 is 13 residues long. The CDR3 protein is CASTSTGWDTQYF. The DNA of the CDR3 is TGTGCCAGCACGTCGACAGGGTGGGATACGCAGTATTTT.